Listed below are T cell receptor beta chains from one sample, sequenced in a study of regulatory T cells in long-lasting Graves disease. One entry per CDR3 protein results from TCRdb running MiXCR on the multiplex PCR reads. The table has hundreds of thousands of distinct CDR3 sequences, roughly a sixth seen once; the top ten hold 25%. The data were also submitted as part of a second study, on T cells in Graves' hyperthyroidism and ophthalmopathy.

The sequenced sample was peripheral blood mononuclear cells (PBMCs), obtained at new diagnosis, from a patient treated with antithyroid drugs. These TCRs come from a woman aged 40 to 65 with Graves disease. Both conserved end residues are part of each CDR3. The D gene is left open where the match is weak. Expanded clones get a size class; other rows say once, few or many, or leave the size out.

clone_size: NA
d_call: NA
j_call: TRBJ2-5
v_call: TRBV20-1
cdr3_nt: TGCAGTGCCGATCCGAGGTTGCAAGAGACCCAGTACTTC
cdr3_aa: CSADPRLQETQYF

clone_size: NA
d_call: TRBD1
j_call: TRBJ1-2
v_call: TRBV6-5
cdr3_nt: TGTGCCAGCAGTTACCAGGTGCAGGGGGCGTTGAGTAACTATGGCTACACCTTC
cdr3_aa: CASSYQVQGALSNYGYTF

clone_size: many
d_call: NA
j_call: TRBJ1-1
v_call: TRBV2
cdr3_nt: TGTGCCAGCAGCTGGGAGAACACTGAAGCTTTCTTT
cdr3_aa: CASSWENTEAFF

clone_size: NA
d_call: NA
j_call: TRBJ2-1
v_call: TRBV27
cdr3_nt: TGTGCCAGCAGTTTATCAGGGGGTGTAGTTGGGGACAATGAGCAGTTCTTC
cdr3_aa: CASSLSGGVVGDNEQFF

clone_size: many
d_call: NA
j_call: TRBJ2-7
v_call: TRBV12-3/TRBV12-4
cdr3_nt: TGTGCCAGCAGCCTACGTAACCTCTACGAGCAGTACTTC
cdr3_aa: CASSLRNLYEQYF

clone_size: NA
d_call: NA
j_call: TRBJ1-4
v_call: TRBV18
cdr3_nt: TGTGCCAGCTCACGATTCCAGACTGCAACTAATGAAAAACTGTTTTTT
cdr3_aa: CASSRFQTATNEKLFF

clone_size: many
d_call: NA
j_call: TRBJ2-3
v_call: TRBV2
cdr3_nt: TGTGCCAGCAGCTACTCCGGGGGTACGCAGTATTTT
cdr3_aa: CASSYSGGTQYF

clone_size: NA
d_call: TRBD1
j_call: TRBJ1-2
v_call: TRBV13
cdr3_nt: TGTGCCAGCAGTCCTGGTACAGGGGTCAACTATGGCTACACCTTC
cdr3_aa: CASSPGTGVNYGYTF

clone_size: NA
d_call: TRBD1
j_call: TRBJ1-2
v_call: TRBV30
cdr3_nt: TGTGCCTGGAGCCGGGGACAGCCCAATCGGGGCTACACCTTC
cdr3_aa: CAWSRGQPNRGYTF

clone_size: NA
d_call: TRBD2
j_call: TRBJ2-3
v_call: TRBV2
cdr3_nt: TGCGCCAGCAGCCAAGATTTACTAGCGGGGAACACAGATACGCAGTATTTT
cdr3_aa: CASSQDLLAGNTDTQYF

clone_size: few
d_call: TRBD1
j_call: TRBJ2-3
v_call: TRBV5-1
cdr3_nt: TGCGCCAGCAGCCGGGACAGAGAGGCAGATACGCAGTATTTT
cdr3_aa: CASSRDREADTQYF

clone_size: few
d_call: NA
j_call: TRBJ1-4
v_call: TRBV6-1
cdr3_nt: TGTGCCAGCTCGGTCTCCAAGAGGGGAGGACTGTTTTTT
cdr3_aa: CASSVSKRGGLFF

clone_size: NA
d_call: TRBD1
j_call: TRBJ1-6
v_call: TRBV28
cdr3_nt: TGTGCCAGCAGTTTCTCGGACAGGACTAATTCACCCCTCCACTTT
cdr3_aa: CASSFSDRTNSPLHF

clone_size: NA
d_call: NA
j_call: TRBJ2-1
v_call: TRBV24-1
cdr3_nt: TGTGCCACCAGTGATCCCCGCGGGGATCACAATGAGCAGTTCTTC
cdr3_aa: CATSDPRGDHNEQFF

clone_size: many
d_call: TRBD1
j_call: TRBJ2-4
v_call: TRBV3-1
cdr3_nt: TGTGCCAGCAGCCTAGAAACCGGGACAGGGGAACGGTACTTC
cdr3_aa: CASSLETGTGERYF

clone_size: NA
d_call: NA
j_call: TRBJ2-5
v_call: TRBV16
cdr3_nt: TGTGCCAGCAGTCCAGGTTGGAAGGAGACCCAGTACTTC
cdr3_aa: CASSPGWKETQYF

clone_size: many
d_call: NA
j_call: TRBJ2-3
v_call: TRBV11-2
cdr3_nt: TGTGCCAGCACCGGGGCGCTGGTTGGAGATACGCAGTATTTT
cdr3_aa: CASTGALVGDTQYF

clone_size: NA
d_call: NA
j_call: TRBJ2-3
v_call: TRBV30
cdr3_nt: TGTGCCTGGAAAGCCCCTCCGGGACTCAGCACAGATACGCAGTATTTT
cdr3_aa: CAWKAPPGLSTDTQYF

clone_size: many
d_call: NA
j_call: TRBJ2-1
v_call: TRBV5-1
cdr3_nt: TGCGCCAGCAGCACTGACAGCAATGAGCAGTTCTTC
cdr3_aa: CASSTDSNEQFF

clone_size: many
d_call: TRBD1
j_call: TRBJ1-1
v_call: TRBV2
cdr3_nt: TGTGCCAGCAGTGTAATGGGCGGACAGGGAAGAAGGACTGAAGCTTTCTTT
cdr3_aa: CASSVMGGQGRRTEAFF

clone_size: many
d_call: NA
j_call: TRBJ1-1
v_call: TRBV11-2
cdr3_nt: TGTGCCAGCGCTGTGGGGGGGCGAGGTAACACTGAAGCTTTCTTT
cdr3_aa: CASAVGGRGNTEAFF

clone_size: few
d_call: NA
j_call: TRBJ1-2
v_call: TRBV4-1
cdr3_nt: TGCGCCAGCAGCCAAGATACGGTGGACAGCTTGTATGGCTACACCTTC
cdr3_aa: CASSQDTVDSLYGYTF

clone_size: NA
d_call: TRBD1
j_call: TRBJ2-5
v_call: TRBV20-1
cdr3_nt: TGCAGTGCTACCGACAGGGCCAAAGAGACCCAGTACTTC
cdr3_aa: CSATDRAKETQYF

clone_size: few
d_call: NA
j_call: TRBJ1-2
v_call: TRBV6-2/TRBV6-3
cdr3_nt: TGTGCCAGCAGTTACTCAGGGGGGGGAGGTGGCTACACCTTC
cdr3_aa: CASSYSGGGGGYTF

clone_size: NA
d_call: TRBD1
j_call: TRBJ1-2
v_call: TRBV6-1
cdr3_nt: TGTGCCAGCATTACAGGGGGAAGTGGCTACACCTTC
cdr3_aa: CASITGGSGYTF

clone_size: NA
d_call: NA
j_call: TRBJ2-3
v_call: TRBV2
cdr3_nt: TGTGCCAGCAGCCAAGGTGGCGGAGCCTCCGATACGCAGTATTTT
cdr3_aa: CASSQGGGASDTQYF

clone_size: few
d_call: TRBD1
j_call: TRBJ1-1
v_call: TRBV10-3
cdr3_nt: TGTGCCATCGGAGGACAGGGAGGGGACACTGAAGCTTTCTTT
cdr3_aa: CAIGGQGGDTEAFF

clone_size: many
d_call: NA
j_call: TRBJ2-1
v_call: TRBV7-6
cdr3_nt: TGTGCCAGCAGCTTAGATGGCGGGGCGGGTGAGCAGTTCTTC
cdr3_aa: CASSLDGGAGEQFF

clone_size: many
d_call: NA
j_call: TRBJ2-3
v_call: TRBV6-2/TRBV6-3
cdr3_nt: TGTGCCAGCAGCCAGTACGGGGGCGGGGACACAGATACGCAGTATTTT
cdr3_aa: CASSQYGGGDTDTQYF

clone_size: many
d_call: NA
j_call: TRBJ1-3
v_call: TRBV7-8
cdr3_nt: TGTGCCAGCAGCCCCAACACTGGAAACACCATATATTTT
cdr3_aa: CASSPNTGNTIYF

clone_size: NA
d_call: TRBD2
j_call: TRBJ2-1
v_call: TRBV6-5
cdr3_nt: TGTGCCAGCAGTTACTCCGGGACTAGCGGGAATGAGCAGTTCTTC
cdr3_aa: CASSYSGTSGNEQFF

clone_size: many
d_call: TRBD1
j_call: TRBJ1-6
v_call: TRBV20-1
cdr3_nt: TGCAGTGCTGTCACAGGGGGCGGATCACCCCTCCACTTT
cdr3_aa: CSAVTGGGSPLHF

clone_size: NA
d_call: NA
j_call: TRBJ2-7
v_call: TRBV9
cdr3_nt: TGTGCCAGCAGCGTAGACGGCACCCCCTACGAGCAGTACTTC
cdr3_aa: CASSVDGTPYEQYF

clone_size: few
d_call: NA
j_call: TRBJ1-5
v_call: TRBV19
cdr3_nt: TGTGCCAGTAGTGTACATGGCCGGGAGCCCCAGCATTTT
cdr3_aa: CASSVHGREPQHF

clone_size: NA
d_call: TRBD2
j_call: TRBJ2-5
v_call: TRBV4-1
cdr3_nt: TGCGCCAGCAGCCAAGAAGGGACTAGCGCTTACCTAGAGACCCAGTACTTC
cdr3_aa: CASSQEGTSAYLETQYF

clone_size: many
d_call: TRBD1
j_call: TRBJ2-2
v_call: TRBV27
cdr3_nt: TGTGCCAGCAGTCCCGCCGGACAGGGGGTCGGGGAGCTGTTTTTT
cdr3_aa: CASSPAGQGVGELFF

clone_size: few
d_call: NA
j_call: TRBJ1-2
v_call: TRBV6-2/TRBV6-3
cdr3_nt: TGTGCCAGCAGTTACGCAACGCGTGGCTACACCTTC
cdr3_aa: CASSYATRGYTF

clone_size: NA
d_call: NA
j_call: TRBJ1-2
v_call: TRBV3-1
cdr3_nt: TGTGCCAGCAGCCAAGGACTTGCTCAACTAAATGGCTGCACCTTC
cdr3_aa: CASSQGLAQLNGCTF

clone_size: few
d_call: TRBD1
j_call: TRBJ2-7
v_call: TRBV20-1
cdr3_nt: TGCAGTGCTAGTGGGGACAGATACTACGAGCAGTACTTC
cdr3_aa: CSASGDRYYEQYF

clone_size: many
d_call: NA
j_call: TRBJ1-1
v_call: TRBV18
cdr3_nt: TGTGCCAGCTCACCGGCCAGACTGAACACTGAAGCTTTCTTT
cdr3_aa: CASSPARLNTEAFF

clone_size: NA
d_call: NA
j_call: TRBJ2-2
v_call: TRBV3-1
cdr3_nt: TGTGCCAGCAGCCAAGATAGGAGGGGTAACACCGGGGAGCTGTTTTTT
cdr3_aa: CASSQDRRGNTGELFF

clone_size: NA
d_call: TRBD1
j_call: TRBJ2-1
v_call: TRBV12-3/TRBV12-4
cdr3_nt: TGTGCCAGCAGGGATACAGGGGGCGGTGAGCAGTTCTTC
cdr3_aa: CASRDTGGGEQFF

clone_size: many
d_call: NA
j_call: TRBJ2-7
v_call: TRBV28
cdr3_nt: TGTGCCAGCAGGAGACCAGGTGGGGGGGAGCAGTACTTC
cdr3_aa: CASRRPGGGEQYF

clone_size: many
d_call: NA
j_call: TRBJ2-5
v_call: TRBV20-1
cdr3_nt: TGCAGTGCTGACCCCCCGGGCTACCAAGAGACCCAGTACTTC
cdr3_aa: CSADPPGYQETQYF